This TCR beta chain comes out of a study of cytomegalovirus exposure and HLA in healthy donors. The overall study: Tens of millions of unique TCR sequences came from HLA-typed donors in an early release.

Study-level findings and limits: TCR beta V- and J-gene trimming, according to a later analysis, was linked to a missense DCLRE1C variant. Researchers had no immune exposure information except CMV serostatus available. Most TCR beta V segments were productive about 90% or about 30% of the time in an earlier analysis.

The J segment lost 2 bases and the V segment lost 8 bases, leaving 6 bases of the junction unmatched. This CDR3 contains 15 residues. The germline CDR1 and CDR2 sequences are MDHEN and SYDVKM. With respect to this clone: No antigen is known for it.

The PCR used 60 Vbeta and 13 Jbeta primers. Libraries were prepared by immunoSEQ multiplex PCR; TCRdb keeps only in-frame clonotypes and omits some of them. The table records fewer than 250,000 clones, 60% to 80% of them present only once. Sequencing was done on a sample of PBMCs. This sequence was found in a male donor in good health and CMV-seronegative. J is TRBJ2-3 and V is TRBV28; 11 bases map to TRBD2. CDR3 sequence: CASLAGGRFTDTQYF. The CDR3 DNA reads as TGTGCCAGCTTAGCGGGGGGGCGATTCACAGATACGCAGTATTTT.